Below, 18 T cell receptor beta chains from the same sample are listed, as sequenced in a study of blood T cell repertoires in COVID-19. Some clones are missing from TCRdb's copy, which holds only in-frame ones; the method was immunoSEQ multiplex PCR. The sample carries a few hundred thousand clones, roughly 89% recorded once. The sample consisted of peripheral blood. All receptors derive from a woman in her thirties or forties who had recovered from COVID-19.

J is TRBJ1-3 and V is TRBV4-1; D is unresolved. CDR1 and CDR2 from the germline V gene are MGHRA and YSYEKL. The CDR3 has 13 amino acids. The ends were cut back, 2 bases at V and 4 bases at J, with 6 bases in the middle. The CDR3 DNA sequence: TGCGCCAGCAGCCAATATTTCGGAAACACCATATATTTT. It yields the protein CASSQYFGNTIYF.

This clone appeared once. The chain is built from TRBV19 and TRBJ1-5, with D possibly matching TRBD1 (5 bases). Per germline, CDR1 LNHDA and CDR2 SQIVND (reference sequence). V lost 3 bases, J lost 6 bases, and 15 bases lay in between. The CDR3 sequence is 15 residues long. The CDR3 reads CASSIVREYRQPQHF. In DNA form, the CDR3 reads TGTGCCAGTAGTATTGTCAGGGAATATCGTCAGCCCCAGCATTTT.

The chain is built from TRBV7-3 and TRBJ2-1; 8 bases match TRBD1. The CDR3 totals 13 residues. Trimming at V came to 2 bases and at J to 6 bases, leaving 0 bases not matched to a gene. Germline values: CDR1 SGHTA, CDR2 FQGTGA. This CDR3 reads CASSLQGANEQFF. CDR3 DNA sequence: TGTGCCAGCAGCTTACAGGGGGCCAATGAGCAGTTCTTC.

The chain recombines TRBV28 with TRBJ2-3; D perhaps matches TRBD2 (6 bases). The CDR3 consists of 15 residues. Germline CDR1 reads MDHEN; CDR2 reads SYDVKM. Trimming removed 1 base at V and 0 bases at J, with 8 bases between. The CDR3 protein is CASSLLGGSTDTQYF. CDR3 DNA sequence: TGTGCCAGCAGTTTATTGGGGGGAAGCACAGATACGCAGTATTTT.

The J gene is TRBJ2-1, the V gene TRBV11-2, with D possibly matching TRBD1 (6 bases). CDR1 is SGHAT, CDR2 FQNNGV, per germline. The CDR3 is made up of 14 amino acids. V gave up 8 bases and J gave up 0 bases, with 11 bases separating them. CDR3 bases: TGTGCCAGCCAAGACAGGCCCTCCTACAATGAGCAGTTCTTC. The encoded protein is CASQDRPSYNEQFF.

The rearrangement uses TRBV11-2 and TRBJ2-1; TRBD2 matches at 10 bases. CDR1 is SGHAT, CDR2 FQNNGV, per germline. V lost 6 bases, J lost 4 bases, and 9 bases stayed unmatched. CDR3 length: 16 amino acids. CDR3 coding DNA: TGTGCCAGCAGTTCACATAGCGGGAGGCCTTACAATGAGCAGTTCTTC. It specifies CASSSHSGRPYNEQFF.

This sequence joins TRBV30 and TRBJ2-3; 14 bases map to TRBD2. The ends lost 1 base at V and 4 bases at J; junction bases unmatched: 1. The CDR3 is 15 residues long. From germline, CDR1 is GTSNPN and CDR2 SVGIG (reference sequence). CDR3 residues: CAWSETSGGADTQYF. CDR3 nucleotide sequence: TGTGCCTGGAGTGAGACTAGCGGGGGGGCAGATACGCAGTATTTT. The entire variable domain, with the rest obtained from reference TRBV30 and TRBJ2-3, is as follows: SQTIHQWPATLVQPVGSPLSLECTVEGTSNPNLYWYRQAAGRGLQLLFYSVGIGQISSEVPQNLSASRPQDRQFILSSKKLLLSDSGFYLCAWSETSGGADTQYFGPGTRLTVL.

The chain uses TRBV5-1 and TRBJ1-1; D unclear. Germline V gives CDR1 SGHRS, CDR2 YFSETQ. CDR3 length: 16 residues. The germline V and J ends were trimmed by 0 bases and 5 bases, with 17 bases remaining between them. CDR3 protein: CASSLVSFEGDTEAFF. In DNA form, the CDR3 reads TGCGCCAGCAGCTTGGTGTCTTTTGAGGGAGATACTGAAGCTTTCTTT.

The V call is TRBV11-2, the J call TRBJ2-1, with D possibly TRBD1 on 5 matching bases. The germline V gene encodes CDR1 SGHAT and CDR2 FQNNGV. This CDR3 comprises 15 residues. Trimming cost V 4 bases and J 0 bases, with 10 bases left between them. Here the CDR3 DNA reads TGTGCCAGCAGCTCTTCTCAGGGCTCCTACAATGAGCAGTTCTTC. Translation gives CASSSSQGSYNEQFF.

The CDR3: CASRSSGVETQYF. CDR3 in DNA: TGCGCCAGCAGGTCTTCAGGGGTGGAGACCCAGTACTTC. This rearrangement joins TRBV10-2 to TRBJ2-5; a possible D gene is TRBD1 (6 bases). Deletions cut 6 bases from V and 5 bases from J, with 13 bases between. The CDR3 has 13 residues. The germline V gene encodes CDR1 WSHSY and CDR2 SAAADI.

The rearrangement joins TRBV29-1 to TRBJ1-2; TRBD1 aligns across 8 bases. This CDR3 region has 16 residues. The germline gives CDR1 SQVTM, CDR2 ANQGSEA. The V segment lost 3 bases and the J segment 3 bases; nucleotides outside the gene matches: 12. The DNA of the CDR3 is TGCAGCGTTGACCCGCCCCTGGACAGGGAAGACTATGGCTACACCTTC. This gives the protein CSVDPPLDREDYGYTF. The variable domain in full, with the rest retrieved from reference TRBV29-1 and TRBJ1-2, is SAVISQKPSRDICQRGTSLTIQCQVDSQVTMMFWYRQQPGQSLTLIATANQGSEATYESGFVIDKFPISRPNLTFSTLTVSNMSPEDSSIYLCSVDPPLDREDYGYTFGSGTRLTVV.

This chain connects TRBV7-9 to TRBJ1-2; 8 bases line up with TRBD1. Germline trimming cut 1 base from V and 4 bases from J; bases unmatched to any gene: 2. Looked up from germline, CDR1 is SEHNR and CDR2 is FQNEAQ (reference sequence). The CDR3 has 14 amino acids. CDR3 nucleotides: TGTGCCAGCAGCTTAGGACAGGGGACCTATGGCTACACCTTC. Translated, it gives CASSLGQGTYGYTF.

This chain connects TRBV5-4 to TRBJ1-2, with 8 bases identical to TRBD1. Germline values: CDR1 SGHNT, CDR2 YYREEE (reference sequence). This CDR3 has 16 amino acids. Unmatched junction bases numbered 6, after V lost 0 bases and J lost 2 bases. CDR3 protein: CASSLESGQGNYGYTF. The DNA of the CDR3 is TGTGCCAGCAGCTTGGAGTCTGGACAGGGCAACTATGGCTACACCTTC.

CDR3 in amino acids: CAWTSGHNEQFF. CDR3 nucleotides: TGTGCCTGGACTAGCGGACACAATGAGCAGTTCTTC. V and J are TRBV30 and TRBJ2-1; 7 bases align to TRBD2. CDR3 length: 12 residues. V was clipped by 4 bases and J by 5 bases; unmatched bases: 2. Germline-derived CDR1 and CDR2 are GTSNPN and SVGIG (reference sequence).

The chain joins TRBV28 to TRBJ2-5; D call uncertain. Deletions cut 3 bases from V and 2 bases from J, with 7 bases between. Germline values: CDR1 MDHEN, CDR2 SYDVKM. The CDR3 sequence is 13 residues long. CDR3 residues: CASSFNLQETQYF. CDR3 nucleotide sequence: TGTGCCAGCAGTTTCAACCTACAAGAGACCCAGTACTTC.

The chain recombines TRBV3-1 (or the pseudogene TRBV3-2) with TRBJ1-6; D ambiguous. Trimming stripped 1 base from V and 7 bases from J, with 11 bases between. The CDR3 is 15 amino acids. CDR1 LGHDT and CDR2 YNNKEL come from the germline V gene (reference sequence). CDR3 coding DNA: TGTGCCAGCAGCCAAGCCCGGGGTTGGAATTCACCCCTCCACTTT. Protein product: CASSQARGWNSPLHF.

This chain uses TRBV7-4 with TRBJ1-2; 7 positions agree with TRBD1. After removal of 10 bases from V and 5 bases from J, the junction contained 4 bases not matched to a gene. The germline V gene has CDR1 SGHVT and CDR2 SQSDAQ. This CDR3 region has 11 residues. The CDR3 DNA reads TGTGCCACGGGACAGCTTTATGGCTACACCTTC. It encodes CATGQLYGYTF.

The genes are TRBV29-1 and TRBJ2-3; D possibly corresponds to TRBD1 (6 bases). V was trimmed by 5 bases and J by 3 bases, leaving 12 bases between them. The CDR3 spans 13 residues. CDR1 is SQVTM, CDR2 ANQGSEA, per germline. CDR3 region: CSVSGQYTDTQYF. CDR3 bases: TGCAGCGTTTCGGGACAATATACAGATACGCAGTATTTT.